This entry concerns a single TCR beta chain. Its antigen is as yet unknown. The CDR3 sequence is 15 residues long. Germline assignment: CDR1 SGHAT and CDR2 FQNNGV. V was pared by 2 bases and J by 3 bases, with 14 bases between. These data come from a study of response to subunit inactivated influenza vaccine. From the RT-PCR reads, TCRdb called clonotypes with MiXCR, one entry per CDR3 protein. The sample shows 150,000 to 200,000 distinct CDR3 sequences, approximately 12% of them seen only once. Study-wide findings and caveats: The authors suggested that few new T cells are recruited per seasonal influenza vaccination.

The same sample was also studied in work on T cells expressing NK-cell markers. That source notes: Template switching by 5'RACE with UMIs generated the TCR beta cDNA. The TCR beta repertoires were obtained from sorted CD3+CD56+NKG2C+, CD3+CD56+NKG2C- and CD3+CD56-NKG2C+ T cells. In a handful of donors, dominant CD3+CD56+NKG2C+ clones formed about 1.0-7.5% of CD8+ cells. The CD3+CD56-NKG2C+ fraction of a few donors was also led by these clonotypes.

The input for sequencing was CD8+ T cells sorted from PBMCs, taken about 11 days after vaccination. The sequence was obtained from a man in his fifties or sixties who received an inactivated influenza vaccine. The rearrangement links TRBV11-2 to TRBJ2-7, with D possibly TRBD1 on 5 matching bases. CDR3 amino acids: CASSLWGPPNYEQYF. The CDR3 DNA reads as TGTGCCAGCAGCTTATGGGGCCCTCCCAACTACGAGCAGTACTTC.